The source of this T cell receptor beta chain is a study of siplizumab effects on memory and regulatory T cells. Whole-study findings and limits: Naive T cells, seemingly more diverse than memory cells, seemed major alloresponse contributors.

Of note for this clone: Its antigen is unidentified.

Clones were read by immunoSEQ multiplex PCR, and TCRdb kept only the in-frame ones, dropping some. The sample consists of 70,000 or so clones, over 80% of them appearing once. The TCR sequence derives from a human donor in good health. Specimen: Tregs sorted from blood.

CDR3 sequence (DNA): TGTGCCAGCAGCTTGGACCTGACAGTCACCGGGGAGCTGTTTTTT. Residues: CASSLDLTVTGELFF. This chain joins TRBV5-4 and TRBJ2-2; possibly TRBD1 for D (5 bases). This CDR3 is built from 15 residues. CDR1 SGHNT and CDR2 YYREEE come from the germline V gene (reference sequence). V lost 0 bases and J 4 bases, leaving 10 bases between the germline ends.